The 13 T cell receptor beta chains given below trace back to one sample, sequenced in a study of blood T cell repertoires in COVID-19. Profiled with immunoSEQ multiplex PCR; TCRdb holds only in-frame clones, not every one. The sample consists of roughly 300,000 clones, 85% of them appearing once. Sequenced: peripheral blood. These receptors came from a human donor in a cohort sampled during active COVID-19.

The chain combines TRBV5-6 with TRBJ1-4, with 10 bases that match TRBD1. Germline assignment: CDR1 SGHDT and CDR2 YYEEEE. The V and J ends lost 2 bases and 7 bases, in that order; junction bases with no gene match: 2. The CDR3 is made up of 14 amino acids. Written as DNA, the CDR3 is TGTGCCAGCAGCTTCGGGACAGGGGCTGAAAAACTGTTTTTT. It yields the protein CASSFGTGAEKLFF.

CDR3 DNA sequence: TGTGCCAGCAGTTACGGGGACTTTGGGGAGCTGTTTTTT. It codes for CASSYGDFGELFF. V is TRBV6-5 and J is TRBJ2-2, with a tentative D call TRBD2 (6 bases). The CDR3 consists of 13 residues. The V gene lost 2 bases and the J gene lost 8 bases, with 9 bases spanning the gap. Germline V gene data show CDR1 as MNHEY and CDR2 as SVGAGI.

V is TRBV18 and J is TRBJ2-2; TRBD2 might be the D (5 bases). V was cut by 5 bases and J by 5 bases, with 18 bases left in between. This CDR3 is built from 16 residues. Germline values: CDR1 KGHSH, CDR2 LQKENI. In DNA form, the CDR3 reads TGTGCCAGCTCAGCGGGCCCGCCGACCTTAACCGGGGAGCTGTTTTTT. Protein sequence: CASSAGPPTLTGELFF.

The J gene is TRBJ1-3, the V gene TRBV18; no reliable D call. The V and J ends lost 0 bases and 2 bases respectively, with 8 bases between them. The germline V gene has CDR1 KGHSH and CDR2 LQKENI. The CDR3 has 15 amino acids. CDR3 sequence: CASSPPTTAGNTIYF. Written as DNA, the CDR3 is TGTGCCAGCTCACCACCGACTACAGCTGGAAACACCATATATTTT. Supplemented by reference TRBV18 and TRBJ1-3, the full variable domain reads NAGVMQNPRHLVRRRGQEARLRCSPMKGHSHVYWYRQLPEEGLKFMVYLQKENIIDESGMPKERFSAEFPKEGPSILRIQQVVRGDSAAYFCASSPPTTAGNTIYFGEGSWLTVV.

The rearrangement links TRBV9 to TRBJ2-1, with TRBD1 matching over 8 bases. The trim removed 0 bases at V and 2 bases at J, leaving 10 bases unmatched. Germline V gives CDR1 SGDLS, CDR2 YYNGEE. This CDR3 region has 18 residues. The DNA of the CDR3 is TGTGCCAGCAGCGTAGAGTACAGGGGGGAGTTAACCTACAATGAGCAGTTCTTC. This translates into CASSVEYRGELTYNEQFF.

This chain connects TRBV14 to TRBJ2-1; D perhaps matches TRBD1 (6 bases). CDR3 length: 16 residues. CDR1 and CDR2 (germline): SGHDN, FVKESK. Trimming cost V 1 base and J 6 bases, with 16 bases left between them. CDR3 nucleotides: TGTGCCAGCAGCCAAGTGGCGGACAGTCCGGCCAATGAGCAGTTCTTC. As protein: CASSQVADSPANEQFF. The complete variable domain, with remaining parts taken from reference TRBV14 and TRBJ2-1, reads EAGVTQFPSHSVIEKGQTVTLRCDPISGHDNLYWYRRVMGKEIKFLLHFVKESKQDESGMPNNRFLAERTGGTYSTLKVQPAELEDSGVYFCASSQVADSPANEQFFGPGTRLTVL.

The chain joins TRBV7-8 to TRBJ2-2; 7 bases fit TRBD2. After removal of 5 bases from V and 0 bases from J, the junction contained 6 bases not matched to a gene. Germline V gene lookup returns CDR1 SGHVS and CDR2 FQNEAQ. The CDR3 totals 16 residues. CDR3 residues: CASSPHGLANTGELFF. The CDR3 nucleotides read TGTGCCAGCAGCCCACACGGACTAGCGAACACCGGGGAGCTGTTTTTT.

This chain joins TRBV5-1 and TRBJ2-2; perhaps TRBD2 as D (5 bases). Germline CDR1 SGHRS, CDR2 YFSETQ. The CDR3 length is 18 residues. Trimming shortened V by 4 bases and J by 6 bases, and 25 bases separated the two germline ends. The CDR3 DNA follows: TGCGCCAGCAGCCTGGGTAGCGAGAGAACTAGTAACCCCGGGGAGCTGTTTTTT. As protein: CASSLGSERTSNPGELFF.

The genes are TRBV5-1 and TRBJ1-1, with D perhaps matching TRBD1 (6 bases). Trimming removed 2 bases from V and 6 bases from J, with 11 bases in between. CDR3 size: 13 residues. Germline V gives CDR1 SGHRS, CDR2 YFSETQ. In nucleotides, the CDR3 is TGCGCCAGCAGCTTTAGGGGGGGGGCTGAAGCTTTCTTT. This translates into CASSFRGGAEAFF.

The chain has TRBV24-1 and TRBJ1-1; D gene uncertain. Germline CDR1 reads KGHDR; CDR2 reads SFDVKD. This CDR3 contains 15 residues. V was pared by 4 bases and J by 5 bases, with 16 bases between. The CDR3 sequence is CATSDPVKGGTEAFF. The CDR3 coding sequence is TGTGCCACCAGTGACCCGGTGAAGGGCGGGACTGAAGCTTTCTTT.

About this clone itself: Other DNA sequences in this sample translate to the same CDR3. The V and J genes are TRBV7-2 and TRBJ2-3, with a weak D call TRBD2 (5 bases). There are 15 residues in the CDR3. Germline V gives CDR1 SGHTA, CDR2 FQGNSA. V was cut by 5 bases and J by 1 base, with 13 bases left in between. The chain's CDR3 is CASSPRGGGTDTQYF. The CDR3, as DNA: TGTGCCAGCAGCCCACGGGGTGGCGGCACAGATACGCAGTATTTT.

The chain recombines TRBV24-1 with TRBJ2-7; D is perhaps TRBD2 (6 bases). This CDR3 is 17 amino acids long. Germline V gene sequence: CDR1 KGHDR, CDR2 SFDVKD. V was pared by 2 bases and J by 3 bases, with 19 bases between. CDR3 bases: TGTGCCACCAGTGATTCTGGACTACCCCAGCGAGGCTACGAGCAGTACTTC. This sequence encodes CATSDSGLPQRGYEQYF.

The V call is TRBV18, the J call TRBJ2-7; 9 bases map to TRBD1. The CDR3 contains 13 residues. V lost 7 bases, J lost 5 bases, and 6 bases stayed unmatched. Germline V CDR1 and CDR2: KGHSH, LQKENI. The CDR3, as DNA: TGTGCCAGCTGGCCGGGACAGGGAAACGAGCAGTACTTC. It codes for CASWPGQGNEQYF.